This record concerns one TCR beta chain sequence. Its specificity is unknown. Second-dose intervals of approximately 4 or approximately 12 weeks were pooled. The method was immunoSEQ multiplex PCR; TCRdb's version includes in-frame clones alone and lacks a portion of them. Among over 110,000 clones listed, around 94% were seen once. This sample stems from a study of T cell responses to AZD1222 COVID-19 vaccine. Looked up from germline, CDR1 is ENHRY and CDR2 is SYGVKD. The CDR3 has 12 residues. Trimming cost V 3 bases and J 6 bases, with 9 bases left between them. Study-wide results and caveats: Repertoires were collected only later (after the peak T cell response had occurred). It should be noted that donors were predominantly white British and more often female, and clonal diversity was possibly underestimated.

The sequence was obtained from an adult who received the AZD1222 COVID-19 vaccine. Sample: peripheral blood, taken 28 days after the second AZD1222 dose. This chain uses TRBV10-3 with TRBJ2-7; maybe TRBD2 (5 bases). CDR3 residues: CAISEGGLEQYF. The CDR3 region has the DNA TGTGCCATCAGTGAAGGAGGCCTCGAGCAGTACTTC.